The clone carrying this T cell receptor (beta chain) was detected only once. What it recognizes is unknown. The primer mix had 60 Vbeta and 13 Jbeta primers. This table comes from immunoSEQ multiplex PCR, and its TCRdb copy is limited to in-frame clones, with some not included. Of 140,000 to 150,000 clones listed, 77% are singletons. This sample was taken from a study of cytomegalovirus exposure and HLA in healthy donors. Study findings and constraints: Solely CMV serostatus was available to characterize immune exposure. Per a later analysis, HLA-associated TCR beta chains showed more clonal expansion than other, equally common TCR beta chains. The HLA-A and HLA-B alleles of most subjects were reportedly predicted accurately from TCR beta sequences. Follow-up analysis later connected one missense variant in DCLRE1C with trimming of TCR beta V- and J-genes.

Germline assignment: CDR1 SGHDN and CDR2 FVKESK. V was clipped by 4 bases and J by 9 bases, with 16 bases between them. This CDR3 has 14 residues. This sequence originates from a male donor in good health and CMV-seronegative. This rearrangement joins TRBV14 to TRBJ1-5; D unresolved. Sample: PBMCs. The CDR3 region has the DNA TGTGCCAGCAGCCCCGTGGACGCACGGGGGCCCCAGCATTTT. This sequence encodes CASSPVDARGPQHF.